This T cell receptor beta chain stems from a study of early T cells in non-severe SARS-CoV-2 infection. Whole-study context: Bulk RNA taken from unsorted whole blood was sequenced, leaving chains unpaired.

Study findings and constraints: The matching step, a VDJdb search, favored anti-spike CD8 responses and missed private and CD4 specificities.

Unique molecular identifier tags were affixed to discrete cDNA molecules. TCRdb reprocessed the 5' RACE reads via MiXCR and lists one record per CDR3 protein. The data hold under 95,000 distinct CDR3 sequences, with 10% to 15% observed a single time. This clonotype was observed a few times. Antigen specificity is unknown. The sample comprised whole blood. The TCR comes from an adult who was a healthcare worker with PCR-confirmed SARS-CoV-2 infection or an uninfected control (not recorded which).

CDR3 sequence reads: CASGTGPSHYGYTF. The CDR3 DNA reads as TGTGCCAGCGGTACAGGGCCTTCTCACTATGGCTACACCTTC. The genes are TRBV5-4 and TRBJ1-2; possible D gene TRBD1, 6 bases. The CDR3 loop spans 14 amino acids. Germline V gives CDR1 SGHNT, CDR2 YYREEE (reference sequence). V was pared by 7 bases and J by 3 bases, with 16 bases between.